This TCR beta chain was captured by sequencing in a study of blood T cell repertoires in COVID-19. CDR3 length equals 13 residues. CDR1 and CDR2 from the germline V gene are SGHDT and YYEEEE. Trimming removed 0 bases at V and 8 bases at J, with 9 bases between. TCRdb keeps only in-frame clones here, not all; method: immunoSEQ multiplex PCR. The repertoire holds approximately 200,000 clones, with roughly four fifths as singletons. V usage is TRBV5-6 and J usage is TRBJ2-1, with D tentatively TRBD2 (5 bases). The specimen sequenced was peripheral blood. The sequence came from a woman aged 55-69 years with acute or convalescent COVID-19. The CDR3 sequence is CASSLGLRDEQFF. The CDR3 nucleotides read TGTGCCAGCAGCTTGGGACTAAGGGATGAGCAGTTCTTC.